These 10 T cell receptor beta chains share one sample of origin, sequenced in a study of blood T cells in healthy people across ages. A second PCR, run for about 7 to 12 cycles, used a sample-barcoded 5' primer plus a J-beta primer mix. TCRdb re-called the 5' RACE reads through MiXCR, storing one row per CDR3 protein. The table shows about 930,000 distinct CDR3 sequences, with 29% occurring only once. The same sample was also studied in work on T cells of mothers and their children.

Source material: blood. All receptors come from a woman aged 35 to 49 in good health.

This clonotype has only a few counts. The V and J genes are TRBV7-3 and TRBJ2-7, with TRBD2 as a possible D gene (5 bases). The CDR3 runs 13 residues. Germline V gene data show CDR1 as SGHTA and CDR2 as FQGTGA. With 2 bases removed from V and 5 bases from J, the gap between germline ends came to 10 bases. Here the CDR3 reads CASSLEGMNEQYF. In DNA, the CDR3 is TGTGCCAGCAGCTTAGAGGGTATGAACGAGCAGTACTTC.

This clonotype was picked up a small number of times. The J gene is TRBJ2-5, the V gene TRBV5-1; 10 bases are a match to TRBD2. CDR1 SGHRS and CDR2 YFSETQ come from the germline V gene. V lost 0 bases to trimming and J lost 7 bases; unmatched junction nucleotides: 6. The CDR3 is 15 amino acids. CDR3 DNA: TGCGCCAGCAGCTTGGCTAGCGGGGGCCGGTGGACCCAGTACTTC. Amino acid sequence: CASSLASGGRWTQYF.

This clonotype was seen a handful of times. The chain links TRBV6-2 or TRBV6-3 to TRBJ1-1; TRBD1 aligns across 11 bases. V shed 6 bases, J shed 2 bases, and the junction held 5 bases outside the gene matches. Germline CDR1 and CDR2: MNHEY and SVGEGT. This CDR3 has 15 residues. This chain's CDR3 is CASSYGTGGNTEAFF. CDR3 DNA: TGTGCCAGCAGCTACGGGACAGGGGGTAACACTGAAGCTTTCTTT.

The CDR3 bases are TGTGCCAGCAGTTCCTCAGCGGGGAGTAATGAGCAGTTCTTC. Translated, it gives CASSSSAGSNEQFF. The chain couples TRBV27 to TRBJ2-1, with 7 bases fitting TRBD2. This CDR3 is 14 amino acids long. J gave up 7 bases and V 4 bases, and 7 bases lay outside the gene matches. Germline CDR1 MNHEY, CDR2 SMNVEV (reference sequence).

Ten or more counts support this clonotype. J is TRBJ2-4 and V is TRBV4-1, with D perhaps TRBD1 (6 bases). Germline V lookup: CDR1 MGHRA, CDR2 YSYEKL. V lost 1 base, J lost 13 bases, and 17 bases lay in between. This CDR3 region has 14 residues. The CDR3 region is CASSQGGRGWEQYF. The CDR3 coding sequence is TGCGCCAGCAGCCAAGGGGGCAGGGGTTGGGAGCAGTACTTC.

The rearrangement uses TRBV28 and TRBJ1-5; TRBD1 agrees at 8 bases. In germline, CDR1 is MDHEN, CDR2 SYDVKM. V trimming: 2 bases; J trimming: 5 bases; junction bases outside the gene matches: 5. This CDR3 has 15 amino acids. The CDR3, as DNA: TGTGCCAGCAGTTTAGCCGGACAGGGACATCAGCCCCAGCATTTT. It yields the protein CASSLAGQGHQPQHF.

The chain couples TRBV20-1 to TRBJ2-3; D remains ambiguous. Germline V gives CDR1 DFQATT, CDR2 SNEGSKA (reference sequence). The length of the CDR3 is 12 residues. The V and J ends lost 5 bases and 6 bases respectively, with 12 bases between them. This CDR3 is CSAPNPADTQYF. Here the CDR3 DNA reads TGCAGTGCTCCCAACCCCGCGGATACGCAGTATTTT.

The chain links TRBV11-2 to TRBJ1-1; no firm D call. Germline lookup yields CDR1 SGHAT and CDR2 FQNNGV. Trimming cost V 1 base and J 7 bases, with 7 bases left between them. The CDR3 has 12 residues. The CDR3 reads CASSLAVGEAFF. The CDR3 DNA reads as TGTGCCAGCAGCTTAGCTGTCGGTGAAGCTTTCTTT.

V is TRBV28 and J is TRBJ1-4, with D uncertain. Germline CDR1 is MDHEN and CDR2 is SYDVKM. V gave up 2 bases and J gave up 4 bases, with 8 bases separating them. The CDR3 is 14 residues long. This chain's CDR3 is CASSLKQLNEKLFF. In DNA, the CDR3 is TGTGCCAGCAGTTTAAAACAGCTTAATGAAAAACTGTTTTTT.

This clonotype was seen repeatedly, ten times or more. This chain joins TRBV11-1 and TRBJ2-7; TRBD1 matches at 7 bases. Per the germline V gene, CDR1 is SGHAT and CDR2 is FQDESV (reference sequence). The junction had 11 bases not matched to a gene; V was cut back by 5 bases and J by 7 bases. The CDR3 contains 14 residues. CDR3 region: CASSTQTGSGEQYF. The CDR3 bases are TGTGCCAGCAGCACCCAGACAGGGTCGGGGGAGCAGTACTTC.